This T cell receptor (beta chain) was recorded in a study of blood T cell repertoires in COVID-19. In the study's own analysis: Estimates of nucleated cell counts were drawn from the amplification of reference gene primers. The data were produced by immunoSEQ multiplex PCR, yet TCRdb's version contains in-frame clones alone and is incomplete. That table is the source of V, J and clone size, and D and trimming were worked out from the DNA. The table lists under 35,000 clones, about 90% of them singletons. Trimming shortened V by 0 bases and J by 4 bases, and 6 bases separated the two germline ends. This CDR3 has 13 amino acids.

This clonotype originated in a human donor in a cohort sampled during active COVID-19. Sequenced input: peripheral blood. This chain joins TRBV12-3 or TRBV12-4 and TRBJ2-5; D is possibly TRBD2 (6 bases). Here the CDR3 reads CASSLAGGETQYF. The CDR3 coding sequence is TGTGCCAGCAGTTTAGCGGGAGGAGAGACCCAGTACTTC.